This T cell receptor beta chain comes out of a study of OX40 agonist ivuxolimab in advanced cancers. Across the whole study: Age averaged 60 years (range roughly 20 to 90), and more than 80% were male. Anti-PD-1, anti-PD-L1 or anti-CTLA-4 therapy given earlier was allowed, and 40% had some.

Method: immunoSEQ multiplex PCR; TCRdb's copy keeps in-frame clones and lacks some. The table shows more than 40,000 clones, with 70% to 85% occurring only once. The CDR3 has 15 amino acids. Germline loops: CDR1 MNHNS, CDR2 SASEGT. Trimming stripped 7 bases from V and 4 bases from J, with 18 bases between. This sequence joins TRBV6-1 and TRBJ2-3; D possibly corresponds to TRBD2 (6 bases). The clonotype was recovered from an adult with an advanced solid tumor such as melanoma, head and neck, liver or kidney cancer. The sequencing used CD4+ or CD8+ T cells sorted from blood, collected in a trial of the OX40 agonist ivuxolimab. The CDR3 sequence: CASTYSGRKSDTQYF. CDR3 sequence (DNA): TGTGCCAGCACCTATAGCGGAAGGAAGTCAGATACGCAGTATTTT.